Detailed here is one TCR beta chain. Its cognate antigen is unknown. Germline CDR1 and CDR2: SGHRS and YFSETQ. This CDR3 is 16 amino acids long. V gave up 0 bases and J gave up 5 bases; unmatched junction bases: 10. This specimen belongs to a study of shared clonotypes between healthy human individuals. The study's findings and limits: The sharing of 4.5% to 5.5% of naive CD4 clonotypes was seen across a few donors. Naive subsets generally had larger estimated richness than memory subsets. The study's rarefaction showed incomplete sorted-subset sequencing despite large depth.

Only CD45RO-negative cells positively selected for CCR7 counted as naive CD8 cells, so terminally differentiated effector memory CD45RA+ cells were excluded. Generated by immunoSEQ multiplex PCR, the TCRdb table keeps only in-frame clones and is missing some. The data show about 2 million clones, roughly 95% seen once. The sequenced sample consisted of naive CD8+ T cells sorted from blood. This sequence was found in a man aged 18 to 29 in good health. The chain is built from TRBV5-1 and TRBJ2-5, with 7 bases identical to TRBD2. CDR3 DNA: TGCGCCAGCAGCTTGGAAGGGAGGGCCCTTTCCGAGACCCAGTACTTC. The encoded protein is CASSLEGRALSETQYF. The variable domain in full, with the rest retrieved from reference TRBV5-1 and TRBJ2-5, is KAGVTQTPRYLIKTRGQQVTLSCSPISGHRSVSWYQQTPGQGLQFLFEYFSETQRNKGNFPGRFSGRQFSNSRSEMNVSTLELGDSALYLCASSLEGRALSETQYFGPGTRLLVL.